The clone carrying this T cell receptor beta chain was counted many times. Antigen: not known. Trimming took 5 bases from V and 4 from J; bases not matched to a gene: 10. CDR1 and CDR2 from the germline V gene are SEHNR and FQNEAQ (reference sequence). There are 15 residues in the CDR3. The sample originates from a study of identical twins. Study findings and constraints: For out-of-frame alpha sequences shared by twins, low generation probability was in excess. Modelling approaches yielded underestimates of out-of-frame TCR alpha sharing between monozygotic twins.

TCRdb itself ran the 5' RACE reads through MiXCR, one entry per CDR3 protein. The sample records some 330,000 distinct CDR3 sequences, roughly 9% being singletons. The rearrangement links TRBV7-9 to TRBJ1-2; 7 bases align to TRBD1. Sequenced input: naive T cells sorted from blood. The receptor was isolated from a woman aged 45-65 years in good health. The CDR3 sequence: CASSKPMTGIYGYTF. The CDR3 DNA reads TGTGCCAGCAGCAAGCCTATGACAGGGATCTATGGCTACACCTTC.